The 25 T cell receptor beta chains below all came from one sample that was sequenced in a study of T cells in Graves' hyperthyroidism and ophthalmopathy. RNA transcripts served as the template for amplifying TCR beta CDR3 regions. The study used the HTBI primer set for a first-round RT-PCR of the TCR CDR3. Using its own MiXCR run on the multiplex PCR reads, TCRdb lists one record per CDR3 protein. The table shows 540,000 or so distinct CDR3 sequences, with more than 45% occurring only once. What was sequenced was peripheral blood or thyroid tissue (not recorded which). The receptors shown here come from an adult woman with Graves' disease, either hyperthyroidism or ophthalmopathy (not recorded which).

This clonotype appeared many times. The genes are TRBV20-1 and TRBJ2-2, with D perhaps matching TRBD2 (6 bases). Deletions cut 0 bases from V and 8 bases from J, with 19 bases between. Germline CDR1 DFQATT, CDR2 SNEGSKA (reference sequence). This CDR3 is built from 16 residues. As DNA, the CDR3 is TGCAGTGCTAGAGATCCAGGACTATCTAGCAGGGGGGAGCTGTTTTTT. Amino acid sequence: CSARDPGLSSRGELFF.

In this sample, this clonotype turned up a few times. The rearrangement links TRBV14 to TRBJ2-5; D call uncertain. Germline CDR1 and CDR2: SGHDN and FVKESK. CDR3 length equals 13 residues. Deletions cut 1 base from V and 5 bases from J, with 8 bases between. The CDR3 loop reads CASSQGALETQYF. DNA of the CDR3: TGTGCCAGCAGCCAAGGGGCCCTGGAGACCCAGTACTTC.

The CDR3 reads CASSPDSRNTGELFF. CDR3 nucleotide sequence: TGTGCCAGCAGTCCTGACAGTCGGAACACCGGGGAGCTGTTTTTT. This chain connects TRBV7-9 to TRBJ2-2; tentative D call: TRBD1 (5 bases). The CDR3 length is 15 residues. CDR1 is SEHNR and CDR2 is FQNEAQ in the germline V gene (reference sequence). Trimming took off 6 bases at V and 1 base at J, with 12 bases between the two ends.

This clonotype was seen many times. This chain connects TRBV30 to TRBJ2-7; TRBD2 matches at 7 bases. The CDR3 contains 13 residues. V trimming: 3 bases; J trimming: 4 bases; junction bases outside the gene matches: 6. CDR1 and CDR2 (germline): GTSNPN, SVGIG (reference sequence). The DNA for the CDR3 is TGTGCCTGGAGAGTGGGAGGGTGGTACGAGCAGTACTTC. This translates into CAWRVGGWYEQYF.

This clonotype has a single count. The chain carries TRBV10-2 and TRBJ1-2; D ambiguous. This CDR3 contains 11 residues. V lost 4 bases and J 7 bases, leaving 7 bases between the germline ends. Germline CDR1 is WSHSY and CDR2 is SAAADI. CDR3 residues: CASSGGVGYTF. As DNA, the CDR3 is TGCGCCAGCAGTGGCGGGGTTGGCTACACCTTC.

The chain has TRBV7-9 and TRBJ1-2; 9 nucleotides align to TRBD1. Germline V gene sequence: CDR1 SEHNR, CDR2 FQNEAQ (reference sequence). The CDR3 covers 13 residues. Losses at the gene ends were 6 bases for V and 10 bases for J; bases not matched to a gene: 9. Written as DNA, the CDR3 is TGTGCCAGCAGTATAACAGGGGGCTACGACTACACCTTC. It encodes CASSITGGYDYTF.

This clonotype was detected a few times. The CDR3 bases are TGTGCCTGGAGTGGCGGACAGGTTGGCGAAAAACTGTTTTTT. Its translation: CAWSGGQVGEKLFF. J is TRBJ1-4 and V is TRBV30; 7 nucleotides align to TRBD1. V lost 1 base and J lost 8; bases outside the gene matches: 7. Germline V gives CDR1 GTSNPN, CDR2 SVGIG (reference sequence). The length of the CDR3 is 14 residues.

This sequence joins TRBV11-2 and TRBJ2-7; TRBD1 matches 12 bases. V lost 4 bases and J lost 6; bases outside the gene matches: 7. Per germline, CDR1 SGHAT and CDR2 FQNNGV. This CDR3 is built from 15 residues. This CDR3 reads CASSWSRDRGLEQYF. CDR3 sequence (DNA): TGTGCCAGCAGCTGGTCCCGGGACAGGGGGCTCGAGCAGTACTTC.

Concerning this clonotype itself: Just one base apart from a much larger clone, this may be a read error. V and J are TRBV5-1 and TRBJ2-6; D call uncertain. CDR3 length: 16 residues. Trimming shortened V by 4 bases and J by 3 bases, and 14 bases separated the two germline ends. CDR1 is SGHRS and CDR2 is YFSETQ in the germline V gene. CDR3 in amino acids: CASSRLMASGANVLTF. The CDR3 DNA follows: TGCGCCAGCAGCCGACTGATGGCGAGTGGGGCCAACGTCCTGACTTTC.

The rearrangement links TRBV15 to TRBJ1-5; TRBD1 aligns across 7 bases. CDR1 and CDR2 (germline): LNHNV, YYDKDF (reference sequence). Trimming cost V 8 bases and J 4 bases; bases outside gene matches: 5. This CDR3 contains 13 residues. As DNA, the CDR3 is TGTGCCACCGGGACAGACGATAATCAGCCCCAGCATTTT. Translating gives CATGTDDNQPQHF.

This clonotype was detected ten times or more. The chain combines TRBV20-1 with TRBJ2-7; weak D call: TRBD2 (5 bases). From germline, CDR1 is DFQATT and CDR2 SNEGSKA (reference sequence). The CDR3 extends over 12 amino acids. The V and J ends lost 2 bases and 4 bases respectively, with 9 bases between them. The CDR3 coding sequence is TGCAGTGCTAGAATTGGCGGGTACGAGCAGTACTTC. This sequence encodes CSARIGGYEQYF.

The V gene is TRBV11-1, the J gene TRBJ1-5; D not certain. The CDR3 is 14 residues long. The V end lost 6 bases, the J end lost 6 bases, and 15 bases lay between the germline ends. The germline gives CDR1 SGHAT, CDR2 FQDESV (reference sequence). CDR3 DNA: TGTGCCAGCAGTTTGTGGGAAACGGCTCAGCCCCAGCATTTT. This translates into CASSLWETAQPQHF.

Regarding this clonotype: At one end, the junction sequence differs from germline, possibly due to a read error. The rearrangement links TRBV7-9 to TRBJ2-7; D gene unclear. CDR3 size: 15 residues. Per the germline V gene, CDR1 is SEHNR and CDR2 is FQNEAQ (reference sequence). The CDR3 DNA is TGCGCCAGCAGCCAAGGAGTCAGGAGCTCCTACGAGCAGTACTTC. Residues: CASSQGVRSSYEQYF.

The chain links TRBV19 to TRBJ1-1; D not resolved. V was shortened by 2 bases and J by 1 base, with 8 bases between the two germline ends. Germline CDR1 and CDR2: LNHDA and SQIVND (reference sequence). The CDR3 runs to 14 residues. The CDR3, as DNA: TGTGCCAGTAGTATAAAGGGCCCGAACACTGAAGCTTTCTTT. Residues: CASSIKGPNTEAFF.

CDR3 sequence: CASSLSPGGGSGTGGTGELFF. DNA for the CDR3: TGTGCCAGCAGTTTATCGCCTGGAGGGGGTAGCGGGACGGGAGGCACCGGGGAGCTGTTTTTT. The J gene is TRBJ2-2, the V gene TRBV27, with 8 bases lining up with TRBD2. The CDR3 sequence is 21 residues long. After removal of 0 bases from V and 4 bases from J, the junction contained 19 bases not matched to a gene. Germline V gives CDR1 MNHEY, CDR2 SMNVEV (reference sequence).

With respect to this clonotype: This clone may be a read error of a much larger clone one base away. This rearrangement joins TRBV2 to TRBJ2-5, with TRBD2 matching over 11 bases. The CDR3 length is 16 residues. Germline V gives CDR1 SNHLY, CDR2 FYNNEI. V lost 5 bases and J lost 2; bases outside the gene matches: 7. The DNA of the CDR3 is TGTGCCAGCAGTCGGCTAGCGGGAGGCTATCAAGAGACCCAGTACTTC. Its protein is CASSRLAGGYQETQYF.

This clonotype has just one count. This chain uses TRBV6-5 with TRBJ1-2, with D perhaps TRBD1 (6 bases). The CDR3 contains 13 residues. V was cut by 6 bases and J by 4 bases, with 12 bases left in between. Germline lookup yields CDR1 MNHEY and CDR2 SVGAGI. Here the CDR3 DNA reads TGTGCCAGCAGGGATACAGGGTCCTATGGCTACACCTTC. Its translation is CASRDTGSYGYTF.

V is TRBV7-2 and J is TRBJ1-1; D perhaps matches TRBD1 (6 bases). The CDR3 is 14 amino acids. Germline V gives CDR1 SGHTA, CDR2 FQGNSA. The ends were cut back, 7 bases at V and 3 bases at J, with 15 bases in the middle. CDR3 nucleotides: TGTGCCAGCACCCCTGACAGGCTCGACACTGAAGCTTTCTTT. Protein product: CASTPDRLDTEAFF.

The V call is TRBV12-3 or TRBV12-4, the J call TRBJ1-5, with 9 bases that match TRBD1. The trim removed 5 bases at V and 3 bases at J, leaving 2 bases unmatched. This CDR3 contains 14 residues. The CDR3 protein is CASSNRGPNQPQHF. The DNA for the CDR3 is TGTGCCAGCAGTAACAGGGGGCCCAATCAGCCCCAGCATTTT.

This chain links TRBV29-1 with TRBJ2-5, with 8 positions matching TRBD1. The CDR3 runs 13 residues. V was pared by 4 bases and J by 5 bases, with 6 bases of the junction left unmatched. Germline CDR1 is SQVTM and CDR2 is ANQGSEA. CDR3 nucleotide sequence: TGCAGCGTTGCTACAGGGGGTGTGGAGACCCAGTACTTC. Its protein product is CSVATGGVETQYF.

This chain connects TRBV5-1 to TRBJ1-3, with D hard to call. V gave up 4 bases and J gave up 2 bases, with 7 bases separating them. The CDR3 totals 13 residues. The germline CDR1 and CDR2 sequences are SGHRS and YFSETQ. The DNA of the CDR3 is TGCGCCAGCAGCCAAGCACCTGGAAACACCATATATTTT. Translated: CASSQAPGNTIYF.

This clonotype has a single count. V usage is TRBV2 and J usage is TRBJ1-2; D gene unclear. CDR3 length: 16 amino acids. Germline V CDR1 and CDR2: SNHLY, FYNNEI. Trimming removed 6 bases from V and 6 bases from J, with 23 bases in between. The CDR3 DNA reads as TGTGCCAGCAGCCACCCTCACACAGACGACTGGGATGGCTACACCTTC. This sequence encodes CASSHPHTDDWDGYTF.

The rearrangement links TRBV6-5 to TRBJ1-3; 10 nucleotides align to TRBD1. The germline gives CDR1 MNHEY, CDR2 SVGAGI. CDR3 length: 18 amino acids. J lost 2 bases, V lost 2 bases, and 9 bases had no gene match. CDR3 nucleotide sequence: TGTGCCAGCAGTTACCTGGGACAGGGGCCGTGGACTGGAAACACCATATATTTT. Protein sequence: CASSYLGQGPWTGNTIYF.

This clonotype was seen at least ten times. The chain has TRBV10-3 and TRBJ2-2; D ambiguous. Germline values: CDR1 ENHRY, CDR2 SYGVKD. This CDR3 region has 15 residues. V lost 3 bases to trimming and J lost 7 bases, with 15 bases between them. The CDR3 nucleotides are TGTGCCATCAGTGAATTTCTAGGGTCCGACGGGGAGCTGTTTTTT. Translation: CAISEFLGSDGELFF.

The rearrangement links TRBV5-1 to TRBJ2-7, with TRBD1 matching over 9 bases. CDR1 SGHRS and CDR2 YFSETQ come from the germline V gene. The CDR3 covers 15 residues. Trimming cost V 4 bases and J 12 bases; bases outside gene matches: 17. CDR3 region: CASSLAGQGLDGMYF. CDR3 in DNA: TGCGCCAGCAGCCTCGCCGGACAGGGGCTAGACGGCATGTACTTC.